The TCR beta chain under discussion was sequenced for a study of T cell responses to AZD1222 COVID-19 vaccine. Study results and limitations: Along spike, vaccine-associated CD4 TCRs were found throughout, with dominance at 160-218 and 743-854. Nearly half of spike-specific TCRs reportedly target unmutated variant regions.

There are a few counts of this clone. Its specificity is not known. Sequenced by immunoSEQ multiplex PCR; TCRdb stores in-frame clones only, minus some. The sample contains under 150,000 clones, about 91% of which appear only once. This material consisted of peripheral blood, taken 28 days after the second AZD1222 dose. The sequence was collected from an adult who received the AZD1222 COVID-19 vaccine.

The CDR3 sequence is CASSPGGRTVEKLFF. CDR3 DNA sequence: TGTGCCAGCAGCCCTGGGGGGCGCACTGTTGAAAAACTGTTTTTT. The chain uses TRBV5-4 and TRBJ1-4, with D possibly being TRBD1 (6 bases). Germline V gene lookup returns CDR1 SGHNT and CDR2 YYREEE (reference sequence). Trimming removed 4 bases from V and 7 bases from J, with 17 bases in between. This CDR3 is 15 amino acids long.